What follows are 21 T cell receptor beta chains derived from one specimen sequenced in a study of T cell repertoires in cytomegalovirus infection. TCRdb fed the reads into MiXCR, producing one record per CDR3 protein. The sample has fewer than 550,000 distinct CDR3 sequences; approximately 15% are singletons. The sample taken for sequencing was CD8+ T cells from PBMCs. The receptors were sampled from a human donor in good health (CMV status not recorded). Some clones in this sample may be carry-over from other donors' samples.

The chain is built from TRBV12-3 or TRBV12-4 and TRBJ2-2; 10 positions match TRBD1. The CDR3 runs to 16 residues. The junction had 3 bases not matched to a gene; V was cut back by 2 bases and J by 3 bases. Here the CDR3 reads CASSLRTGGYTGELFF. CDR3 nucleotide sequence: TGTGCCAGCAGTTTAAGGACAGGGGGGTACACCGGGGAGCTGTTTTTT.

This clonotype appeared a few times. The chain is built from TRBV14 and TRBJ1-1, with 9 bases matching TRBD1. Germline lookup yields CDR1 SGHDN and CDR2 FVKESK. V was pared by 1 base and J by 5 bases, with 2 bases of the junction left unmatched. The length of the CDR3 is 14 residues. The CDR3 DNA reads TGTGCCAGCAGCCAAGGGACAGGGGTTACTGAAGCTTTCTTT. The encoded protein is CASSQGTGVTEAFF.

The chain joins TRBV13 to TRBJ2-7, with D perhaps TRBD2 (5 bases). The germline CDR1 and CDR2 sequences are PRHDT and FYEKMQ (reference sequence). V lost 3 bases and J 0 bases, leaving 9 bases between the germline ends. The CDR3 spans 14 residues. Here the CDR3 DNA reads TGTGCCAGCAGCTTTAGCGTAGTCTCCTACGAGCAGTACTTC. It is translated as CASSFSVVSYEQYF. Full variable domain (outside the CDR3, taken from reference TRBV13 and TRBJ2-7): AAGVIQSPRHLIKEKRETATLKCYPIPRHDTVYWYQQGPGQDPQFLISFYEKMQSDKGSIPDRFSAQQFSDYHSELNMSSLELGDSALYFCASSFSVVSYEQYFGPGTRLTVT.

The sample holds many counts of this clonotype. The chain carries TRBV7-9 and TRBJ2-1; TRBD2 matches at 12 bases. Germline loops: CDR1 SEHNR, CDR2 FQNEAQ (reference sequence). The CDR3 loop spans 17 amino acids. Germline trimming cut 5 bases from V and 6 bases from J; bases unmatched to any gene: 11. CDR3 coding DNA: TGTGCCAGCAGCCCCAAACCTAGCGGGAGGGTCTCCAATGAGCAGTTCTTC. It specifies CASSPKPSGRVSNEQFF.

This clonotype was seen ten or more times. The genes are TRBV7-9 and TRBJ2-3, with D possibly matching TRBD2 (5 bases). V lost 0 bases and J lost 6, with 16 bases in between. Germline CDR1 reads SEHNR; CDR2 reads FQNEAQ (reference sequence). The CDR3 covers 16 residues. The CDR3 is CASSLAIAGEYDTQYF. DNA of the CDR3: TGTGCCAGCAGCTTAGCGATTGCGGGTGAATACGATACGCAGTATTTT.

This clonotype has ten or more counts. The CDR3, as DNA: TGTGCCATCAGTACTCTAGCGGGAATAGGGATTAATGAGCAGTTCTTC. Translated, it gives CAISTLAGIGINEQFF. The rearrangement uses TRBV10-3 and TRBJ2-1, with 9 bases identical to TRBD2. V lost 5 bases and J lost 7; bases outside the gene matches: 12. The CDR3 extends over 16 amino acids. CDR1 and CDR2 (germline): ENHRY, SYGVKD.

As for this clonotype: One end of the junction does not line up with germline, which may come from a read error. This rearrangement joins TRBV7-2 to TRBJ2-7; D perhaps matches TRBD2 (6 bases). The V gene's germline CDR1 is SGHTA and CDR2 FQGNSA. This CDR3 comprises 14 residues. The CDR3 here is CASSYRGGAYEQCF. The CDR3 DNA sequence: TGTGCCAGCAGCTACAGAGGAGGGGCCTACGAGCAGTGCTTC.

The gene calls are TRBV27 and TRBJ2-5; D is perhaps TRBD1 or TRBD2 (5 bases each). CDR1 and CDR2 from the germline V gene are MNHEY and SMNVEV (reference sequence). Trimming took off 6 bases at V and 1 base at J, with 15 bases between the two ends. This CDR3 comprises 15 residues. CDR3 in DNA: TGTGCCAGCAGCCTCACCTGGGGGACCCAAGAGACCCAGTACTTC. Protein: CASSLTWGTQETQYF.

This clonotype was seen ten or more times. The rearrangement links TRBV7-2 to TRBJ2-7; weak D call: TRBD1 (7 bases). The V gene lost 6 bases and the J gene lost 3 bases, with 18 bases spanning the gap. This CDR3 region has 15 residues. Germline CDR1 reads SGHTA; CDR2 reads FQGNSA. The CDR3 region is CASREGAEPHYEQYF. In nucleotides, the CDR3 is TGTGCCAGCAGGGAGGGGGCGGAACCCCACTACGAGCAGTACTTC.

Many counts were recorded for this clonotype. The rearrangement uses TRBV27 and TRBJ2-1; maybe TRBD2 (6 bases). Germline V gene lookup returns CDR1 MNHEY and CDR2 SMNVEV (reference sequence). Trimming left V 6 bases short and J 4 bases short, with 16 bases between. The CDR3 loop spans 15 amino acids. For the CDR3, the DNA is TGTGCCAGCAGGCTTATATCGGGGGAATACAATGAGCAGTTCTTC. It specifies CASRLISGEYNEQFF.

The chain carries TRBV28 and TRBJ2-3; no firm D call. The germline V gene encodes CDR1 MDHEN and CDR2 SYDVKM. The V end lost 7 bases, the J end lost 0 bases, and 14 bases lay between the germline ends. The CDR3 totals 15 residues. This chain's CDR3 is CASTPSDGSTDTQYF. In nucleotides, the CDR3 is TGTGCCAGCACTCCCTCGGACGGTAGCACAGATACGCAGTATTTT.

Turning to this clonotype: This may be a read error, as it is one base from a much larger clone. The V call is TRBV27, the J call TRBJ2-1, with D unresolved. V was trimmed by 6 bases and J by 12 bases, leaving 15 bases between them. CDR3 size: 12 residues. Germline CDR1 MNHEY, CDR2 SMNVEV (reference sequence). The DNA for the CDR3 is TGTGCCAGCAGGGTACTCGGAGATGGGCAGTTCTTC. Translated: CASRVLGDGQFF.

This clonotype showed up just once. V usage is TRBV4-1 and J usage is TRBJ2-7, with 10 bases fitting TRBD1. This CDR3 has 15 amino acids. After removal of 4 bases from V and 3 bases from J, the junction contained 6 bases not matched to a gene. Germline assignment: CDR1 MGHRA and CDR2 YSYEKL. For the CDR3, the DNA is TGCGCCAGCAGCCTGAGACAGGGGGCGGTCTACGAGCAGTACTTC. Protein: CASSLRQGAVYEQYF.

This clonotype came up many times. CDR3 in amino acids: CASSPGLAGHEQFF. The CDR3 coding sequence is TGTGCCAGCAGCCCGGGACTAGCGGGCCATGAGCAGTTCTTC. The J gene is TRBJ2-1, the V gene TRBV6-4, with TRBD2 matching 12 bases. Looked up from germline, CDR1 is MRHNA and CDR2 is SNTAGT. J gave up 8 bases and V 6 bases, and 5 bases lay outside the gene matches. The CDR3 runs 14 residues.

This clonotype was seen many times. CDR3 loop: CASRGGIHEQYF. The CDR3 nucleotides are TGTGCCAGTCGGGGGGGGATCCACGAGCAGTACTTC. This rearrangement joins TRBV7-9 to TRBJ2-7; 8 bases line up with TRBD2. CDR1 and CDR2 (germline): SEHNR, FQNEAQ (reference sequence). CDR3 length: 12 residues. Trimming removed 9 bases from V and 5 bases from J; junction bases left unmatched: 6.

This clonotype was detected a few times. The chain links TRBV4-2 to TRBJ1-2; D not resolved. From germline, CDR1 is LGHNA and CDR2 YNFKEQ. This CDR3 contains 15 residues. Trimming took off 0 bases at V and 0 bases at J, with 8 bases between the two ends. In DNA form, the CDR3 reads TGTGCCAGCAGCCAAGATGCCGCCCCTAACTATGGCTACACCTTC. Translation: CASSQDAAPNYGYTF.

This clonotype appeared a few times. The chain combines TRBV13 with TRBJ1-1, with a possible D match to TRBD1 (6 bases). The V gene lost 5 bases and the J gene lost 0 bases, with 10 bases spanning the gap. Germline V gene data show CDR1 as PRHDT and CDR2 as FYEKMQ (reference sequence). This CDR3 region has 14 residues. The CDR3 here is CASSIGTLNTEAFF. CDR3 sequence (DNA): TGTGCCAGCAGCATCGGGACACTGAACACTGAAGCTTTCTTT.

This chain links TRBV12-3 or TRBV12-4 with TRBJ1-1; a possible D gene is TRBD1 (6 bases). CDR3 size: 14 residues. V was trimmed by 4 bases and J by 8 bases, leaving 17 bases between them. This chain's CDR3 is CASSYSGGEMEAFF. CDR3 DNA: TGTGCCAGCAGTTACTCGGGGGGCGAGATGGAAGCTTTCTTT.

This rearrangement joins TRBV9 to TRBJ1-2; 10 positions match TRBD1. Looked up from germline, CDR1 is SGDLS and CDR2 is YYNGEE. The V and J ends lost 4 bases and 8 bases, in that order; junction bases with no gene match: 8. This CDR3 is built from 14 residues. The CDR3 here is CASSTRGTGVGYTF. CDR3 sequence (DNA): TGTGCCAGCAGCACCCGCGGGACAGGGGTCGGCTACACCTTC.

The table lists this clonotype with many counts. The rearrangement joins TRBV12-3 or TRBV12-4 to TRBJ2-5, with D perhaps TRBD1 (6 bases). Trimming left V 7 bases short and J 1 base short, with 13 bases between. CDR3 length: 14 amino acids. Written as DNA, the CDR3 is TGTGCCAGCACGTACAGGGCTCCCCAAGAGACCCAGTACTTC. It is translated as CASTYRAPQETQYF.

This chain links TRBV12-3 or TRBV12-4 with TRBJ2-3, with TRBD2 matching over 10 bases. V gave up 3 bases and J gave up 2 bases; unmatched junction bases: 8. CDR3 length: 17 residues. The CDR3 coding sequence is TGTGCCAGCAGTTTCTTTCCCCTAGCGGGGGACACAGATACGCAGTATTTT. Its translation is CASSFFPLAGDTDTQYF.